This TCR beta chain emerged from a study of graft-versus-host responses after intestinal transplantation. About the study: Multivisceral, liver-intestinal, or isolated intestinal grafts went to recipients.

CDR1 is MNHNS, CDR2 SASEGT, per germline. The CDR3 totals 12 residues. Trimming pared 5 bases from V and 2 bases from J, leaving 6 bases between. Assay: immunoSEQ multiplex PCR; the TCRdb copy retains only in-frame clones and omits some. The sample lists about 130,000 clones, roughly 92% occurring once. On this clone itself: What it recognizes is unknown.

Sequences were derived from unstimulated CD4+ T cells sorted from spleen or lymph node cells, sampled before intestinal transplant. The V and J genes are TRBV6-1 and TRBJ1-1; D ambiguous. This TCR derives from a human donor who received an intestinal transplant. The CDR3 loop is CASSIANTEAFF. In nucleotides, the CDR3 is TGTGCCAGCAGTATAGCAAACACTGAAGCTTTCTTT.